The entry that follows covers one T cell receptor (beta chain) sequence. This entry is derived from a study of blood T cell repertoires in COVID-19. Study-wide context: Whether acute or convalescent, the COVID-19 samples came from the United States, Italy and Spain. Nucleic acid was either cDNA or gDNA, and it came from T cells, B-cell-depleted T cells, or PBMCs.

There are 18 residues in the CDR3. Losses at the gene ends were 5 bases for V and 2 bases for J; bases not matched to a gene: 18. Method: immunoSEQ multiplex PCR; TCRdb's copy keeps in-frame clones and lacks some. The sample holds approximately 81,000 clones, more than 75% seen once. Sequenced: peripheral blood. V gene TRBV5-3 combines with J gene TRBJ1-1; TRBD1 matches at 7 bases. TRBV5-3 is noted as an ORF with a role that remains uncertain. The TCR sequence derives from a human donor in a cohort sampled during active COVID-19. The CDR3 reads CARRRQGRGLAPNTEAFF. The CDR3 DNA is TGTGCCAGAAGGAGACAGGGAAGGGGACTTGCACCTAACACTGAAGCTTTCTTT.